The entry below describes one T cell receptor (beta chain). Its target is not known. This sample was included in a study of Tregs in tolerant kidney transplant recipients. Study as a whole: The nonmyeloablative bone marrow transplants came from related graft donors, with transient mixed chimerism. Overall study results and limits: Antigen-driven expansion was suggested because donor-specific Tregs expanded more than all Tregs in tolerant patients.

Here immunoSEQ multiplex PCR was the method, and the copy in TCRdb shows in-frame clones only, minus some. The data contain 50,000 to 85,000 clones, over 85% of them singletons. There are 19 residues in the CDR3. Germline trimming cut 3 bases from V and 2 bases from J; bases unmatched to any gene: 10. CDR1 and CDR2 from the germline V gene are SNHLY and FYNNEI. The rearrangement links TRBV2 to TRBJ2-1, with 13 bases identical to TRBD2. This material consisted of CD8+ T cells from blood, taken before the transplant. This receptor was taken from a human donor who received a combined kidney and bone marrow transplant. The CDR3 sequence is CASSEVGTSGIRAYNEQFF. In DNA, the CDR3 is TGTGCCAGCAGTGAGGTCGGGACTAGCGGGATTCGAGCCTACAATGAGCAGTTCTTC.